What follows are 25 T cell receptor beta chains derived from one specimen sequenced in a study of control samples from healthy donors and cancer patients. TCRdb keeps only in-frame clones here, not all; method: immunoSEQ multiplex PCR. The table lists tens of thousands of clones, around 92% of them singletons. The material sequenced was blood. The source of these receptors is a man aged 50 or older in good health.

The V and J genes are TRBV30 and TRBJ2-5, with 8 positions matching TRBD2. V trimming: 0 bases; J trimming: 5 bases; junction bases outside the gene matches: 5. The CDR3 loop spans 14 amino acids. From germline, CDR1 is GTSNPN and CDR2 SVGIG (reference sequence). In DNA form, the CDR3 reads TGTGCCTGGAGTGTAGGCGGGGGGTATGAGACCCAGTACTTC. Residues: CAWSVGGGYETQYF.

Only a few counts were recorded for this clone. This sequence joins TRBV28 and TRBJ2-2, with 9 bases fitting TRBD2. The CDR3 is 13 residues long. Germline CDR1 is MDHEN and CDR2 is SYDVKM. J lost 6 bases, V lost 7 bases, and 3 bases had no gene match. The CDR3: CASMRGGSGELFF. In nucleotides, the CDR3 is TGTGCCAGCATGCGGGGGGGTTCCGGGGAGCTGTTTTTT.

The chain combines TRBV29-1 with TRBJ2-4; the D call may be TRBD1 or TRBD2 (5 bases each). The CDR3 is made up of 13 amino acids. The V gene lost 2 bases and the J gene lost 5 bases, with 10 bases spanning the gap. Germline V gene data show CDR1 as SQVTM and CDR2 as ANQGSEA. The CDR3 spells CSVESRDQNIQYF. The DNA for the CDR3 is TGCAGCGTTGAAAGCAGGGACCAAAACATTCAGTACTTC. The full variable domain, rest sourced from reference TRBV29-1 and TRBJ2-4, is SAVISQKPSRDICQRGTSLTIQCQVDSQVTMMFWYRQQPGQSLTLIATANQGSEATYESGFVIDKFPISRPNLTFSTLTVSNMSPEDSSIYLCSVESRDQNIQYFGAGTRLSVL.

CDR3 region: CASSQTRNNEQFF. The CDR3 DNA follows: TGCGCCAGCAGCCAAACCCGGAACAATGAGCAGTTCTTC. The V call is TRBV5-1, the J call TRBJ2-1; D not resolved. V lost 4 bases to trimming and J lost 5 bases, with 10 bases between them. CDR1 and CDR2 from the germline V gene are SGHRS and YFSETQ. The CDR3 consists of 13 residues.

CDR3: CASSPPGGRETQYF. In DNA, the CDR3 is TGTGCCAGCAGTCCCCCCGGGGGGCGAGAGACCCAGTACTTC. The J gene is TRBJ2-5, the V gene TRBV28; a weak D match, TRBD2 (7 bases). The CDR3 consists of 14 residues. CDR1 and CDR2 (germline): MDHEN, SYDVKM. Trimming cost V 5 bases and J 4 bases, with 14 bases left between them.

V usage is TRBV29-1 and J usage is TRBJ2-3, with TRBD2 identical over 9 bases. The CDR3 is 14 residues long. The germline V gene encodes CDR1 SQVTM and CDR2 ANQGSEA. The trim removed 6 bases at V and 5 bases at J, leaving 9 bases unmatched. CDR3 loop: CSVGSGGVLDTQYF. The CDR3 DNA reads TGCAGCGTAGGTAGCGGGGGCGTCTTAGATACGCAGTATTTT.

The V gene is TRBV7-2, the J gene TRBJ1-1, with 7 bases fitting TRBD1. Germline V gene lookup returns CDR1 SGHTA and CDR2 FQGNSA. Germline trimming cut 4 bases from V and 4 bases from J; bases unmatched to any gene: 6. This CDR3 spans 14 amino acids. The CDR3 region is CASSSQGTSTEAFF. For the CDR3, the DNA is TGTGCCAGCAGCTCACAGGGGACGTCCACTGAAGCTTTCTTT.

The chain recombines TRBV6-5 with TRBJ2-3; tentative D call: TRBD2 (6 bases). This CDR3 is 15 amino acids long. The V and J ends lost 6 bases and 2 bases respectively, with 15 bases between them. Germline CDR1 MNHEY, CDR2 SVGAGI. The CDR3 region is CASSLLAYNTDTQYF. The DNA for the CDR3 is TGTGCCAGCAGCCTACTAGCTTATAACACAGATACGCAGTATTTT.

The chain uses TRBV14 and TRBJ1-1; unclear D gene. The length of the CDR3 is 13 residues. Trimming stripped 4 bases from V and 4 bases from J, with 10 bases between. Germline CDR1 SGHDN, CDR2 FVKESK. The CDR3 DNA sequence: TGTGCCAGCAGCCGACAAAGTGGCACTGAAGCTTTCTTT. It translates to CASSRQSGTEAFF.

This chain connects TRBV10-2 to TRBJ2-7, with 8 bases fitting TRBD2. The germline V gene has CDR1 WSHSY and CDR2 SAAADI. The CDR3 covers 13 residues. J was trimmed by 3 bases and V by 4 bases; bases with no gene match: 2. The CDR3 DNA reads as TGCGCCAGCAGTGCAAGCGGGGGCTACGAGCAGTACTTC. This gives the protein CASSASGGYEQYF.

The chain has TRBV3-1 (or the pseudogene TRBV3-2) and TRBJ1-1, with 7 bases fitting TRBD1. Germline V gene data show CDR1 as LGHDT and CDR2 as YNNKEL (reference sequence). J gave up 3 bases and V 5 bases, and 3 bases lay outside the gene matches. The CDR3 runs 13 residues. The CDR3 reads CASSNRGDTEAFF. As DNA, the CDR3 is TGTGCCAGCAGCAACAGGGGAGACACTGAAGCTTTCTTT.

CDR3: CATWVGLANTEAFF. The CDR3 DNA follows: TGTGCCACCTGGGTGGGGTTGGCGAACACTGAAGCTTTCTTT. The chain has TRBV10-3 and TRBJ1-1; the D is unclear. The CDR3 sequence is 14 residues long. CDR1 and CDR2 from the germline V gene are ENHRY and SYGVKD. V was pared by 10 bases and J by 1 base, with 16 bases between.

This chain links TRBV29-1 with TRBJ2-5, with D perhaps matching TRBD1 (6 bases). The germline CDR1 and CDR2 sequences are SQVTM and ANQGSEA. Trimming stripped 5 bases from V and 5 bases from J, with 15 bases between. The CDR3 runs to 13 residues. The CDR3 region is CSVNGQPWETQYF. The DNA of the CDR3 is TGCAGCGTTAACGGACAGCCCTGGGAGACCCAGTACTTC.

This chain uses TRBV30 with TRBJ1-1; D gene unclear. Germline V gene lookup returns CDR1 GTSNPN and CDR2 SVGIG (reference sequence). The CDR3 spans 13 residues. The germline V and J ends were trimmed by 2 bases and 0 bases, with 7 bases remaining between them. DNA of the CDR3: TGTGCCTGGAGTCCGACCATGAACACTGAAGCTTTCTTT. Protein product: CAWSPTMNTEAFF.

The CDR3 region is CATSDSGGPNQETQYF. The CDR3 nucleotides read TGTGCCACCAGTGATTCGGGGGGACCCAACCAAGAGACCCAGTACTTC. This sequence joins TRBV24-1 and TRBJ2-5; TRBD2 agrees at 7 bases. The CDR3 covers 16 residues. V was pared by 2 bases and J by 0 bases, with 5 bases of the junction left unmatched. Germline CDR1 KGHDR, CDR2 SFDVKD.

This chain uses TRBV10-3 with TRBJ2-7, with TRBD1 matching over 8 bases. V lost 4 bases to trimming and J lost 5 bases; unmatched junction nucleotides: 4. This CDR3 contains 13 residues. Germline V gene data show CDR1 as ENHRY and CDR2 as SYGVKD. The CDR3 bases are TGTGCCATCAGTGCCAGGACAGGGAACGAGCAGTACTTC. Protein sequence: CAISARTGNEQYF.

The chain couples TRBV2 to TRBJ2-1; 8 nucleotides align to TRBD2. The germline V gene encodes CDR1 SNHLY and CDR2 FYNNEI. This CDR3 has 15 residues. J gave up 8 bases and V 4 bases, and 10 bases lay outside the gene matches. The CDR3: CASSGRSGGSYEQFF. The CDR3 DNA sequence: TGTGCCAGCAGTGGGAGGAGCGGGGGTAGCTATGAGCAGTTCTTC.

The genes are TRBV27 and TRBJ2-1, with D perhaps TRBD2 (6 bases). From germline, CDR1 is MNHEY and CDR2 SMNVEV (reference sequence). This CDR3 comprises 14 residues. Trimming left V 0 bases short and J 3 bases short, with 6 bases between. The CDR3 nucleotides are TGTGCCAGCAGTTTATCGGGAGGCTACAATGAGCAGTTCTTC. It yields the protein CASSLSGGYNEQFF.

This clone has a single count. CDR3 residues: CASSLERISYEQYF. The DNA of the CDR3 is TGTGCCAGCAGCTTAGAACGGATCTCCTACGAGCAGTACTTC. V usage is TRBV7-9 and J usage is TRBJ2-7; D remains unclear. V was clipped by 1 base and J by 0 bases, with 7 bases between them. The CDR3 length is 14 residues. Germline CDR1 reads SEHNR; CDR2 reads FQNEAQ (reference sequence).

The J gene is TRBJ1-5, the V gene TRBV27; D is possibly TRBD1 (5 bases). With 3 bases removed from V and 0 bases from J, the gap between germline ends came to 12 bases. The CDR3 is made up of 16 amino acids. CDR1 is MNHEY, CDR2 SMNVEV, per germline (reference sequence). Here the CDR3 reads CASSLGPYPSNQPQHF. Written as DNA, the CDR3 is TGTGCCAGCAGTTTGGGACCCTATCCTAGCAATCAGCCCCAGCATTTT.

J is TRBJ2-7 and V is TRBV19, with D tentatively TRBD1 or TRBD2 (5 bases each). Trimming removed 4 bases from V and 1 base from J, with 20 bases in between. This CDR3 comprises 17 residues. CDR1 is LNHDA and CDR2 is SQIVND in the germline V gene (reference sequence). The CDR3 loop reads CASSSPRDAWDSYEQYF. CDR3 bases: TGTGCCAGTAGTAGTCCCCGGGACGCCTGGGATTCCTACGAGCAGTACTTC.

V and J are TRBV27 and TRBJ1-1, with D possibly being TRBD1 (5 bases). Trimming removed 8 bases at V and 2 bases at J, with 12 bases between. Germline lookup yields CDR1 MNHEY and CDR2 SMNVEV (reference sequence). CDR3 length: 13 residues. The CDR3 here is CASSRGDNTEAFF. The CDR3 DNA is TGTGCCAGCTCTCGGGGGGACAACACTGAAGCTTTCTTT.

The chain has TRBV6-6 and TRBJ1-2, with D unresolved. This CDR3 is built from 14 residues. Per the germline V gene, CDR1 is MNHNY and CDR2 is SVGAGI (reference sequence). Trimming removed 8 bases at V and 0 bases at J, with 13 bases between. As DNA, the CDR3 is TGTGCCAGCGGGGAGCAGTCTACTAACTATGGCTACACCTTC. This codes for CASGEQSTNYGYTF.

CDR3 in DNA: TGTGCCTGGAGAACGGGGGTGAACACTGAAGCTTTCTTT. It codes for CAWRTGVNTEAFF. The chain has TRBV30 and TRBJ1-1; a possible D gene is TRBD1 (5 bases). The CDR3 is 13 residues long. Trimming left V 3 bases short and J 0 bases short, with 8 bases between. Germline CDR1 GTSNPN, CDR2 SVGIG (reference sequence).

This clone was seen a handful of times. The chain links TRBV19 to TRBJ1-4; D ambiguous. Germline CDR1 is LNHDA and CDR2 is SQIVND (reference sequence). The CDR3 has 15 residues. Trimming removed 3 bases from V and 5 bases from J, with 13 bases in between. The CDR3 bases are TGTGCCAGTAGTATCGGCCAGGTGCTAAATGAAAAACTGTTTTTT. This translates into CASSIGQVLNEKLFF.